The present entry profiles one TCR beta chain with its context. Its antigen remains unidentified. These data come from a study of T cell responses to AZD1222 COVID-19 vaccine. At the level of the study: Doses given second, at about 4 or about 12 weeks, were pooled.

The ends were cut back, 2 bases at V and 4 bases at J, with 9 bases in the middle. The CDR3 is made up of 13 amino acids. Per germline, CDR1 SGHDT and CDR2 YYEEEE. Study-wide findings and caveats: The study reported that nearly half of spike-specific TCRs target unmutated variant regions. Sampling that yielded the repertoires occurred only after the peak T cell response. Clonal diversity was possibly underestimated, and white British individuals and females predominated among donors.

Sequencing used immunoSEQ multiplex PCR; TCRdb keeps in-frame clones, though not all of them. The data show some 94,000 clones, 90% to 95% seen once. The sequence derives from an adult in good health. The rearrangement uses TRBV5-6 and TRBJ1-2; the D is unclear. Sequencing used peripheral blood, obtained on day 0 of AZD1222 vaccination. CDR3 nucleotides: TGTGCCAGCAGCTTTATGGGTTCCTATGGCTACACCTTC. Its translation is CASSFMGSYGYTF.